A selection of T cell receptor beta chains follows, all from one sample in a study of shared clonotypes between healthy human individuals. Profiled with immunoSEQ multiplex PCR; TCRdb holds only in-frame clones, not every one. This sample carries roughly 2.5 million clones, 90% to 95% of them seen once, and the ten largest clones take about 0.13%. Specimen: naive CD4+ T cells sorted from blood. All receptors derive from a man aged 18 to 29 in good health. Both conserved end residues are part of each CDR3. D genes are given only for firm matches. Some rows mark clone size as missing; the rest say once, few, many or name a class of expanded clone.

V	J	D	length	size	DNA	CDR3
TRBV5-1	TRBJ2-2	TRBD1	15	NA	TGCGCCAGCAGCTCGGGACAGGGGAGCACCGGGGAGCTGTTTTTT	CASSSGQGSTGELFF
TRBV7-2	TRBJ2-2	NA	16	NA	TGTGCCAGCAGCCTTTTTATGTGGATGGGAGGTGGGGAGCTGTTTTTT	CASSLFMWMGGGELFF
TRBV9	TRBJ1-2	TRBD1	15	NA	TGTGCCAGCAGCGCAGCAGGGGGCAGTAACTATGGCTACACCTTC	CASSAAGGSNYGYTF
TRBV7-8	TRBJ1-5	NA	15	NA	TGTGCCAGCAGCGCGGACCCTCTATATGGTCAGCCCCAGCATTTT	CASSADPLYGQPQHF
TRBV18	TRBJ1-2	TRBD1	14	NA	TGTGCCAGCTCACCGGAGGGGGCATCGTATGGCTACACCTTC	CASSPEGASYGYTF
TRBV18	TRBJ2-7	TRBD1	14	NA	TGTGCCAGCTCACCGTCCAGGGGGCCCTACGAGCAGTACTTC	CASSPSRGPYEQYF
TRBV2	TRBJ2-3	TRBD2	16	NA	TGTGCCAGCAGTGGATTTGGGCGGGAGAGCACAGATACGCAGTATTTT	CASSGFGRESTDTQYF
TRBV6-5	TRBJ2-2	NA	13	once	TGTGCCAGCAGTCGACGACCTGCCGGGGAGCTGTTTTTT	CASSRRPAGELFF
TRBV10-2	TRBJ1-2	TRBD1	13	NA	TGCGCCAGCAGGGACAGGGAGAAGTATGGCTACACCTTC	CASRDREKYGYTF
TRBV10-3	TRBJ2-7	NA	11	NA	TGTGCCATCAGTGGGGGCTACGAGCAGTACTTC	CAISGGYEQYF
TRBV11-2	TRBJ2-7	NA	17	once	TGTGCCAGCAGCTTAGGTCCATGGGGAGAAGGCTCCTACGAGCAGTACTTC	CASSLGPWGEGSYEQYF
TRBV5-4	TRBJ1-4	TRBD1	16	NA	TGTGCCAGCAGCCAGGGACAGGGTGGGGGTGATGAAAAACTGTTTTTT	CASSQGQGGGDEKLFF
TRBV12-5	TRBJ2-3	NA	11	NA	TGTGCTAGTGTTCGAACAGATACGCAGTATTTT	CASVRTDTQYF
TRBV27	TRBJ1-6	NA	16	NA	TGTGCCAGCAGTTTGTTCCCGAGCTCCTATAATTCACCCCTCCACTTT	CASSLFPSSYNSPLHF
TRBV5-6	TRBJ1-1	NA	16	NA	TGTGCCAGCAGCTTGGGAGGCAGGGGTTTGAACACTGAAGCTTTCTTT	CASSLGGRGLNTEAFF
TRBV5-1	TRBJ2-3	NA	12	NA	TGCGCCAGCAGCAACGACCCCCCGCTGCAGTATTTT	CASSNDPPLQYF
TRBV4-1	TRBJ2-1	TRBD2	16	NA	TGCGCCAGCAGCCAAGTCCCAGCGGGAGGACACAATGAGCAGTTCTTC	CASSQVPAGGHNEQFF
TRBV18	TRBJ1-2	NA	13	NA	TGTGCCAGCTCACCAGAGGTGGACTATGGCTACACCTTC	CASSPEVDYGYTF
TRBV30	TRBJ2-7	NA	14	NA	TGTGCCTGGAGTATAGTAGAAAGCTCCTACGAGCAGTACTTC	CAWSIVESSYEQYF
TRBV6-4	TRBJ2-2	TRBD1	16	NA	TGTGCCAGCAGTTATCGACAGGGCGCGAACACCGGGGAGCTGTTTTTT	CASSYRQGANTGELFF
TRBV28	TRBJ1-1	NA	12	NA	TGTGCCAGCAGCTCCCGTGGGCCTCTTGCTTTCTTT	CASSSRGPLAFF
TRBV19	TRBJ2-7	NA	14	NA	TGTGCCAGTAGTATAGGGCAGGGCTACTACGAGCAGTACTTC	CASSIGQGYYEQYF
TRBV18	TRBJ1-3	TRBD1	14	NA	TGTGCCAGCTCACCCTCCGGACAGGGGGTCCCCATATATTTT	CASSPSGQGVPIYF
TRBV25-1	TRBJ1-4	NA	15	NA	TGTGCCAGCAGTGAATTGCGGGGCGCGGAGGAAAAACTGTTTTTT	CASSELRGAEEKLFF
TRBV5-4	TRBJ2-5	TRBD1	16	NA	TGTGCCAGCAGCTCCCGGGGACAGGGGGCTTGGGAGACCCAGTACTTC	CASSSRGQGAWETQYF
TRBV9	TRBJ1-2	NA	14	NA	TGTGCCAGCAGCGTAAAGTCCCAGGACTATGGCTACACCTTC	CASSVKSQDYGYTF
TRBV19	TRBJ2-2	NA	14	NA	TGTGCCAGTACTTGGGGGGCGAACACCGGGGAGCTGTTTTTT	CASTWGANTGELFF
TRBV25-1	TRBJ1-2	TRBD1	15	NA	TGTGCCAGCAGTGACAGGGACAGGCCCCTGGGGGGCTACACCTTC	CASSDRDRPLGGYTF
TRBV10-1	TRBJ1-2	NA	15	NA	TGCGCCAGCAGAGATCCCAGACAGGAGTTTTATGGCTACACCTTC	CASRDPRQEFYGYTF
TRBV7-9	TRBJ2-3	NA	14	NA	TGTGCCAGCAGCCCGGGACTTAGCACAGATACGCAGTATTTT	CASSPGLSTDTQYF
TRBV27	TRBJ1-2	NA	11	NA	TGTGCCAGCGGGTCTGTGCATGGCTACACCTTC	CASGSVHGYTF
TRBV6-1	TRBJ1-6	NA	17	NA	TGTGCCAGCAGTGAACCTCAGGGCAGCTCCTATAATTCACCCCTCCACTTT	CASSEPQGSSYNSPLHF
TRBV2	TRBJ2-7	TRBD2	15	NA	TGTGCCAGCAGAATAGCGGGGGGCGAATCCTACGAGCAGTACTTC	CASRIAGGESYEQYF
TRBV5-4	TRBJ2-5	TRBD1	13	NA	TGTGCCAGCAGCCACAGGGACAGAGAGACCCAGTACTTC	CASSHRDRETQYF
TRBV27	TRBJ1-4	NA	14	few	TGTGCCAGCAGTTCCTCCCGCACTAATGAAAAACTGTTTTTT	CASSSSRTNEKLFF
TRBV2	TRBJ2-5	TRBD2	16	NA	TGTGCCACGGGACTAGCGGGGGCCAGCGGTTCAGAGACCCAGTACTTC	CATGLAGASGSETQYF
TRBV9	TRBJ2-2	NA	14	NA	TGTGCCAGCAGTCGACTAGGACACGCCGGGGAGCTGTTTTTT	CASSRLGHAGELFF
TRBV6-6	TRBJ2-1	TRBD2	16	NA	TGTGCCAGCAGTTACTCGGGACTAGAATCCTACAATGAGCAGTTCTTC	CASSYSGLESYNEQFF
TRBV7-7	TRBJ1-3	NA	15	NA	TGTGCTAGCAGCTTAGGGCAGGGTCCTGGAAACACCATATATTTT	CASSLGQGPGNTIYF
TRBV20-1	TRBJ1-1	NA	11	NA	TGCAGTGTAAGGAGGGACACTGAAGCTTTCTTT	CSVRRDTEAFF
TRBV19	TRBJ1-2	NA	15	NA	TGTGCCAGTAGCCCCGGGAGGGGGGGCCCTTATGGCTACACCTTC	CASSPGRGGPYGYTF
TRBV2	TRBJ2-2	TRBD2	16	NA	TGTGCCAGCAGCATTAGCGGGGGGGAGTACACCGGGGAGCTGTTTTTT	CASSISGGEYTGELFF
TRBV6-1	TRBJ2-2	NA	12	NA	TGTGCCAGCAGTGAAAAGTCCGGGGAGCTGTTTTTT	CASSEKSGELFF
TRBV6-5	TRBJ2-7	TRBD2	15	NA	TGTGCCAGCAGTTATCCTAGCGGGCCCTCCTACGAGCAGTACTTC	CASSYPSGPSYEQYF
TRBV12-5	TRBJ2-5	NA	13	NA	TGTGCTAGTGGTTTGTCGTCTATGGAGACCCAGTACTTC	CASGLSSMETQYF
TRBV2	TRBJ2-3	NA	14	once	TGTGCCAGCAGTGAAGGAGGGGGCACAGATACGCAGTATTTT	CASSEGGGTDTQYF
TRBV5-1	TRBJ2-2	NA	15	NA	TGCGCCAGCAGCTTGGAGGCCGAGTACACCGGGGAGCTGTTTTTT	CASSLEAEYTGELFF
TRBV28	TRBJ1-5	NA	16	NA	TGTGCCAGCAGTTTAAATTTCGGTATAAGCAATCAGCCCCAGCATTTT	CASSLNFGISNQPQHF
TRBV10-3	TRBJ1-1	TRBD1	15	NA	TGTGCCATCAGTGATCCGGGACAGGGCTCCACTGAAGCTTTCTTT	CAISDPGQGSTEAFF
TRBV6-6	TRBJ1-2	NA	15	NA	TGTGCCAGCAGTCCCATAAGACAGCCCAACTATGGCTACACCTTC	CASSPIRQPNYGYTF
TRBV5-1	TRBJ1-2	NA	14	NA	TGCGCCAGCAGCTTGGAGGGGATGACCTATGGCTACACCTTC	CASSLEGMTYGYTF
TRBV6-1	TRBJ2-7	TRBD1	13	NA	TGTGCCAGCAGGAACACAGGGGTCTACGAGCAGTACTTC	CASRNTGVYEQYF
TRBV18	TRBJ2-7	TRBD1	15	NA	TGTGCCAGCTCACCTCTCGGGACAGGGGCCGACGAGCAGTACTTC	CASSPLGTGADEQYF
TRBV19	TRBJ1-2	NA	13	NA	TGTGCCAGTAGTATCAGCGCTGGCTATGGCTACACCTTC	CASSISAGYGYTF
TRBV19	TRBJ2-5	NA	12	NA	TGTGCCAGTAGCCGGAGGGAAGAGACCCAGTACTTC	CASSRREETQYF
TRBV30	TRBJ2-3	TRBD1	15	few	TGTGCCTGGAGCGGAGGACAGGGTAATTACGATACGCAGTATTTT	CAWSGGQGNYDTQYF
TRBV6-5	TRBJ2-7	NA	15	NA	TGTGCCAGCAGCCGGACAGCTCTAGGTTCCTACGAGCAGTACTTC	CASSRTALGSYEQYF
TRBV27	TRBJ2-3	NA	14	NA	TGTGCCAGCAGTTTAGCGGGACTCACAGATACGCAGTATTTT	CASSLAGLTDTQYF
TRBV19	TRBJ2-1	TRBD1	17	NA	TGTGCCAGTAGTATACGGAGGACAGGGGGCAACTACAATGAGCAGTTCTTC	CASSIRRTGGNYNEQFF
TRBV7-2	TRBJ2-7	NA	14	NA	TGTGCCAGCAGCCCAGGGACATTGACCTACGAGCAGTACTTC	CASSPGTLTYEQYF